This T cell receptor (beta chain) was recorded in a study of neoadjuvant anti-PD-1 for oral cavity cancer. Study overall: Most patients had three to four biweekly doses of 3 mg/kg nivolumab before resection. Patients without progression got a fourth dose around day 43. Study-level results: Post-treatment tumors with larger preexisting clones showed more shrinkage.

The CDR3 runs to 12 residues. As regards this clone: The antigen is undetermined.

Two replicates per tumor sample, mostly from roughly 5 ug of genomic DNA. Using immunoSEQ multiplex PCR, the repertoire was profiled, and TCRdb retains in-frame clones only, with some absent. The repertoire includes 5,000 or so clones, roughly 60% of them detected once, and more than 5.5% sits in the top ten. The sample consisted of tumor tissue, taken before nivolumab (anti-PD-1) treatment. The source is a person aged 35-79 years with oral cavity squamous cell carcinoma. The chain uses TRBV21-1 and TRBJ1-2. TRBV21-1 represents a pseudogene. CDR3 sequence reads: CASSHGGPGYTF. CDR3 bases: TGTGCCAGCTCCCACGGGGGTCCGGGCTACACCTTC.